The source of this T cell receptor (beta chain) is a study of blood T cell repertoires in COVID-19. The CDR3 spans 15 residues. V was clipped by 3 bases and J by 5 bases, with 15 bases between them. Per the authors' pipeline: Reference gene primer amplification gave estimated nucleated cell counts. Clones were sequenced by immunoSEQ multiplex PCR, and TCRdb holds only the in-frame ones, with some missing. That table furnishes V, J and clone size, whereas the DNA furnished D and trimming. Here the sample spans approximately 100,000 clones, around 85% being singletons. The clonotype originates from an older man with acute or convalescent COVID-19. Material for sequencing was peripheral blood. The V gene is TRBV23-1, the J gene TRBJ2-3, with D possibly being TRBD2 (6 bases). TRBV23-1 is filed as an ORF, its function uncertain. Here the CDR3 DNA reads TGCGCCAGCAGTCATTCGGGGGATACCCAAGATACGCAGTATTTT. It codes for CASSHSGDTQDTQYF.